This TCR beta chain stems from a study of OX40 agonist ivuxolimab in advanced cancers. The CDR3 length is 12 residues. Germline V gene sequence: CDR1 LNHNV, CDR2 YYDKDF (reference sequence). The ends lost 8 bases at V and 8 bases at J; junction bases unmatched: 6. The assay was immunoSEQ multiplex PCR, and TCRdb's table has in-frame clones only and misses some. The sample consists of about 69,000 clones, about four fifths of them appearing once. The chain joins TRBV15 to TRBJ2-1, with 7 nucleotides matching TRBD2. The TCR comes from an adult with an advanced solid tumor such as melanoma, head and neck, liver or kidney cancer. The sample was CD4+ or CD8+ T cells sorted from blood, taken in a trial of the OX40 agonist ivuxolimab. Written as DNA, the CDR3 is TGTGCCACCGGGAGGGCCAGGGATGAGCAGTTCTTC. It codes for CATGRARDEQFF.